A selection of T cell receptor beta chains follows, all from one sample in a study of CD4 T cells in relation to SARS-CoV-2 and coronaviruses. Using immunoSEQ multiplex PCR, the repertoire was profiled, and TCRdb retains in-frame clones only, with some absent. The sample yields around 69,000 clones, approximately 94% seen once. Sequencing was done on a sample of naive CD4+ T cells from PBMCs. Receptors were obtained from a human donor in good health. The CDR3 runs from the conserved cysteine through the conserved F or W. Fields, in order: V gene, J gene, clone size, D gene, CDR3 protein, CDR3 DNA. The D gene is left open where the match is weak. For some rows the clone size is stated as once, few or many, or as a class when expanded; others skip it.

>TRBV2|TRBJ2-1|.|.
CASSERESRVNEQFF
TGTGCCAGCAGTGAGCGGGAATCTCGGGTGAATGAGCAGTTCTTC
>TRBV9|TRBJ1-2|.|.
CASSVGVGSRYGYTF
TGTGCCAGCAGCGTAGGAGTAGGTTCCCGCTATGGCTACACCTTC
>TRBV24-1|TRBJ2-3|.|.
CATSDLFPDTQYF
TGTGCCACCAGTGATTTATTCCCGGATACGCAGTATTTT
>TRBV4-1|TRBJ2-7|.|TRBD2
CASSRGAGLAGDSYEQYF
TGCGCCAGCAGCCGAGGGGCGGGACTAGCGGGGGATTCCTACGAGCAGTACTTC
>TRBV28|TRBJ2-2|.|TRBD1
CASNLPQGAAGELFF
TGTGCCAGCAATCTCCCCCAGGGGGCGGCCGGGGAGCTGTTTTTT
>TRBV19|TRBJ1-3|.|.
CASSTRQGNTIYF
TGTGCCAGTAGTACCCGACAGGGAAACACCATATATTTT
>TRBV18|TRBJ1-4|.|.
CASSPPGRGEEKLFF
TGTGCCAGCTCACCTCCGGGACGGGGAGAAGAAAAACTGTTTTTT
>TRBV5-5|TRBJ1-4|.|TRBD1
CASSLRSQGHEKLFF
TGTGCCAGCAGCTTGCGATCACAGGGGCATGAAAAACTGTTTTTT
>TRBV28|TRBJ2-6|.|TRBD1
CASSWNYRGLGANVLTF
TGTGCCAGCAGTTGGAACTACAGGGGGCTTGGGGCCAACGTCCTGACTTTC
>TRBV3-1/TRBV3-2|TRBJ1-4|.|.
CASSLGSEKLFF
TGTGCCAGCAGCCTAGGGAGTGAAAAACTGTTTTTT
>TRBV28|TRBJ2-2|.|TRBD1
CASQETGTGHGELFF
TGTGCCAGCCAGGAGACCGGGACAGGCCACGGGGAGCTGTTTTTT
>TRBV19|TRBJ1-1|.|.
CASSPRSTSHAEAFF
TGTGCCAGTAGTCCTCGGTCGACTTCGCATGCTGAAGCTTTCTTT
>TRBV10-3|TRBJ2-4|.|.
CAIRGEGESAKNIQYF
TGTGCCATCAGAGGAGAGGGCGAGTCAGCCAAAAACATTCAGTACTTC
>TRBV5-1|TRBJ2-2|.|.
CASSLEGGTGELFF
TGCGCCAGCAGCTTGGAAGGGGGCACCGGGGAGCTGTTTTTT
>TRBV4-1|TRBJ2-1|.|.
CASSQDPGRSYNEQFF
TGCGCCAGCAGCCAAGATCCAGGCCGATCCTACAATGAGCAGTTCTTC
>TRBV3-1/TRBV3-2|TRBJ2-7|.|TRBD2
CASSLGASGSGEQYF
TGTGCCAGCAGCCTCGGGGCTAGCGGGAGTGGCGAGCAGTACTTC
>TRBV7-6|TRBJ2-7|once|TRBD2
CASSLDAPGLADTYEQYF
TGTGCCAGCAGCTTAGATGCGCCCGGACTAGCGGACACCTACGAGCAGTACTTC
>TRBV5-1|TRBJ2-7|.|TRBD1
CASSSGQGFYEQYF
TGCGCCAGCAGCTCGGGACAGGGTTTTTACGAGCAGTACTTC
>TRBV27|TRBJ2-5|few|TRBD1
CASSLGQEETQYF
TGTGCCAGCAGTTTAGGACAGGAGGAGACCCAGTACTTC
>TRBV28|TRBJ2-7|.|TRBD1
CASSLHRGGLSYEQYF
TGTGCCAGCAGTCTCCACAGGGGCGGTCTGTCCTACGAGCAGTACTTC
>TRBV3-1/TRBV3-2|TRBJ2-3|.|TRBD1
CASSQGAGGGTDTQYF
TGTGCCAGCAGCCAAGGGGCAGGGGGCGGCACAGATACGCAGTATTTT
>TRBV6-6|TRBJ2-1|.|.
CASSYSQGLSYNEQFF
TGTGCCAGCAGTTACTCGCAGGGACTTTCCTACAATGAGCAGTTCTTC
>TRBV11-2|TRBJ2-2|.|TRBD2
CASSPTSGATGELFF
TGTGCCAGCAGCCCGACTAGCGGGGCTACCGGGGAGCTGTTTTTT
>TRBV9|TRBJ1-3|once|.
CASSPLDSSSGNTIYF
TGTGCCAGCAGCCCTTTAGACTCTTCCTCTGGAAACACCATATATTTT
>TRBV24-1|TRBJ2-1|.|.
CATRGGREMNEQFF
TGTGCCACCAGGGGGGGGCGGGAGATGAATGAGCAGTTCTTC
>TRBV19|TRBJ1-2|.|.
CASTTQAGRYGYTF
TGTGCCAGTACGACGCAGGCAGGGAGGTATGGCTACACCTTC
>TRBV28|TRBJ2-3|once|TRBD1
CASSPRQGARGTDTQYF
TGTGCCAGCAGTCCACGACAGGGGGCGCGAGGCACAGATACGCAGTATTTT
>TRBV27|TRBJ2-1|.|TRBD2
CASKRVAGYNEQFF
TGTGCCAGCAAGCGAGTAGCGGGATACAATGAGCAGTTCTTC
>TRBV3-1/TRBV3-2|TRBJ1-1|.|TRBD1
CASSQDRGRAFF
TGTGCCAGCAGCCAGGACAGGGGGAGAGCTTTCTTT
>TRBV6-5|TRBJ1-5|.|TRBD1
CASLLGQVRNQPQHF
TGTGCCAGCTTGTTGGGACAGGTGAGAAATCAGCCCCAGCATTTT
>TRBV24-1|TRBJ2-1|.|TRBD2
CATSDPGLAGVNEQFF
TGTGCCACCAGTGATCCGGGACTAGCGGGAGTTAATGAGCAGTTCTTC
>TRBV11-2|TRBJ2-1|.|TRBD1
CASSLGGYRGRLEQFF
TGTGCCAGCAGCTTAGGGGGTTACAGGGGGCGGCTTGAGCAGTTCTTC
>TRBV19|TRBJ1-1|.|.
CATKNTGTSVRGAFF
TGTGCCACAAAAAATACTGGGACCTCCGTCCGGGGGGCTTTCTTT
>TRBV3-1/TRBV3-2|TRBJ2-7|.|.
CASSQVGGGPYEQYF
TGTGCCAGCAGCCAGGTAGGGGGAGGACCCTACGAGCAGTACTTC
>TRBV2|TRBJ1-2|.|.
CATTPGKEDGYTF
TGTGCCACAACACCGGGGAAGGAGGATGGCTACACCTTC
>TRBV28|TRBJ2-3|.|.
CASRRGSDTQYF
TGTGCCAGCCGTAGGGGATCGGATACGCAGTATTTT